This T cell receptor (beta chain) was documented in a study of cytomegalovirus exposure and HLA in healthy donors. Study-level points and caveats: The sole available immune exposure information was CMV serostatus. A later analysis revealed that TCR association rates differed between HLA loci, peaking at DRB1 and bottoming out at HLA-C. Upon later analysis, HLA-associated TCR beta chains proved more clonally expanded than other, equally common chains. Evidence from a later analysis indicated that most CMV-associated TCR beta chains looked HLA-restricted.

To note about this clone: Its antigen is as yet unknown.

In the PCR, 60 Vbeta and 13 Jbeta primers were used. Sequenced by immunoSEQ multiplex PCR; TCRdb stores in-frame clones only, minus some. The sample carries about 120,000 clones, around four fifths recorded once. Sequenced input: PBMCs. This sequence originates from a man in his sixties in good health and CMV-seropositive.

The CDR3 loop is CASSILGTGSNYGYTF. Written as DNA, the CDR3 is TGTGCCAGTAGTATACTGGGGACAGGTTCCAACTATGGCTACACCTTC. The chain employs TRBV19 and TRBJ1-2, with 8 positions matching TRBD1. CDR1 LNHDA and CDR2 SQIVND come from the germline V gene (reference sequence). The CDR3 length is 16 residues. Trimming cost V 2 bases and J 2 bases; bases outside gene matches: 7.